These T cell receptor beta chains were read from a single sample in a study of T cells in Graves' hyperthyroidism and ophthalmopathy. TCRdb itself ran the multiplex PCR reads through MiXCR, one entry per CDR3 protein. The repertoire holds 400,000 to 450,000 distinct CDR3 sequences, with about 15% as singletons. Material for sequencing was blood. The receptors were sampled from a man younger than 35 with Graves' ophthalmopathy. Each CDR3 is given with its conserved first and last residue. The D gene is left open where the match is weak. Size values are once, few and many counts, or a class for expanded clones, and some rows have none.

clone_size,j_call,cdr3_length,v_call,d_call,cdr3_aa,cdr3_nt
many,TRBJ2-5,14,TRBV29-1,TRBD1,CSVEGGRGLETQYF,TGCAGCGTCGAGGGAGGCAGGGGGCTGGAGACCCAGTACTTC
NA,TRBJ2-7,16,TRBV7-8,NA,CASSLVVGDPSYEQYF,TGTGCCAGCAGCTTAGTCGTCGGGGACCCCTCCTACGAGCAGTACTTC
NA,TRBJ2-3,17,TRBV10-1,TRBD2,CASSEGTSGASTDTQYF,TGCGCCAGCAGTGAGGGAACTAGCGGGGCTAGCACAGATACGCAGTATTTT
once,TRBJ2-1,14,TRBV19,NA,CASSIESGMSKQFF,TGTGCCAGTAGTATAGAGTCCGGTATGTCGAAGCAGTTCTTC
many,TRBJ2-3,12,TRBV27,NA,CASSFTSQTQYF,TGTGCCAGCAGTTTCACCTCCCAAACGCAGTATTTT
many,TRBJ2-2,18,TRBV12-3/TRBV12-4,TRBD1,CASSHLGTGGSSTGELFF,TGTGCCAGCAGTCACCTCGGGACAGGGGGCTCCTCCACCGGGGAGCTGTTTTTT
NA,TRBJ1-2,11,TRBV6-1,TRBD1,CASSDRDGYTF,TGTGCCAGCAGCGACAGGGATGGCTACACCTTC
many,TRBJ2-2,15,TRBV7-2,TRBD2,CASRAPGLPTGELFF,TGTGCCAGCAGGGCGCCGGGACTACCCACCGGGGAGCTGTTTTTT
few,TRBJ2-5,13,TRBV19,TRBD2,CASSETSGRTQYF,TGTGCCAGTAGTGAGACTAGCGGGAGAACCCAGTACTTC
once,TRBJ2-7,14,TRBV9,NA,CASSFPDSDYEQYF,TGTGCCAGCAGCTTTCCGGACAGCGACTACGAGCAGTACTTC
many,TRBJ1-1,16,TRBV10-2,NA,CASSRGPPDEDTEAFF,TGCGCCAGCAGTCGAGGGCCCCCGGATGAGGACACTGAAGCTTTCTTT
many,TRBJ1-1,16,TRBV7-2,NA,CASSLSTALPNTEAFF,TGTGCCAGCAGCTTGAGCACAGCCTTACCCAACACTGAAGCTTTCTTT
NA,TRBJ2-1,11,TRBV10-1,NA,CASSDGNEQFF,TGCGCCAGCAGCGACGGGAATGAGCAGTTCTTC
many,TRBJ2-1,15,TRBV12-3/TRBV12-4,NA,CASGGWSRGANEQFF,TGTGCCAGCGGGGGGTGGTCTAGAGGTGCCAATGAGCAGTTCTTC
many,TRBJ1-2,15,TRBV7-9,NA,CASSVRAQGKDGYTF,TGTGCCAGCAGCGTCCGCGCGCAGGGAAAAGATGGCTACACCTTC
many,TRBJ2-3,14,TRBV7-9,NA,CASRLAGLADTQYF,TGTGCCAGCAGGCTCGCGGGATTGGCAGATACGCAGTATTTT
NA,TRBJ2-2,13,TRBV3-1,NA,CASSPGLHGELFF,TGTGCCAGCAGCCCGGGACTTCACGGGGAGCTGTTTTTT
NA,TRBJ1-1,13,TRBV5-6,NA,CASTLGDYTEAFF,TGTGCCAGCACCCTTGGGGACTACACTGAAGCTTTCTTT
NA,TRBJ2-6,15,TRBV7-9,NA,CASSLVSLGANVLTF,TGTGCCAGCAGCTTAGTCTCTCTGGGGGCCAACGTCCTGACTTTC
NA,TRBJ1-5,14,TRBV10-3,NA,CAISGGADNQPQHF,TGTGCCATCTCTGGGGGCGCGGACAATCAGCCCCAGCATTTT
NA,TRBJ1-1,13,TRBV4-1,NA,CASSREQHTEAFF,TGTGCCAGCAGCCGAGAACAACATACTGAAGCTTTCTTT
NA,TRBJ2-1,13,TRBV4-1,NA,CASSLLSVNEQFF,TGCGCCAGCAGCCTTCTGTCGGTCAATGAGCAGTTCTTC
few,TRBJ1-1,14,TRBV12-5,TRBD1,CASGLGQGRTEAFF,TGTGCTAGTGGTTTGGGACAGGGGCGGACTGAAGCTTTCTTT
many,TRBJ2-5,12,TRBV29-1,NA,CSVSTDQKPEYF,TGCAGCGTTTCGACGGACCAAAAACCGGAGTACTTC
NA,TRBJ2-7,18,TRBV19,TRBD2,CASSIPPGLAGGIYEQYF,TGTGCCAGTAGTATCCCCCCAGGGCTAGCGGGAGGAATCTACGAGCAGTACTTC
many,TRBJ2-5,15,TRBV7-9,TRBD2,CASSSGRSGGETQYF,TGTGCCAGCAGCTCGGGACGCTCCGGGGGGGAGACCCAGTACTTC
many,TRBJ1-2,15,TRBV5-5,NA,CASSLAGDTNYGYTF,TGTGCCAGCAGCTTGGCCGGGGATACTAACTATGGCTACACCTTC